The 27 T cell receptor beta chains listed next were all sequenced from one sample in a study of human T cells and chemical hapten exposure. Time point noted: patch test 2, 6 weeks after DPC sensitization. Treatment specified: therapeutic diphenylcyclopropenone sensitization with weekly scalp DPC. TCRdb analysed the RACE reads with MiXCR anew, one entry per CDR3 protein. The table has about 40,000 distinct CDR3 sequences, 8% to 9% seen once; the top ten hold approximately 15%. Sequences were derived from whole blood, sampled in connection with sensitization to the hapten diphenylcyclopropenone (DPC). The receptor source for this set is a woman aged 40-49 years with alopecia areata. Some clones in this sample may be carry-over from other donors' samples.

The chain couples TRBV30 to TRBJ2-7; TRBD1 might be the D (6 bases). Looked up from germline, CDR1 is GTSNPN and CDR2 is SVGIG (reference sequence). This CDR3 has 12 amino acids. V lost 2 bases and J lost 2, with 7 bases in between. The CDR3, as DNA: TGTGCCTGGAGTCGGACAGCCTACGAGCAGTACTTC. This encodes CAWSRTAYEQYF. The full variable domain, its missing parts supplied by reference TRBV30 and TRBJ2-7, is SQTIHQWPATLVQPVGSPLSLECTVEGTSNPNLYWYRQAAGRGLQLLFYSVGIGQISSEVPQNLSASRPQDRQFILSSKKLLLSDSGFYLCAWSRTAYEQYFGPGTRLTVT.

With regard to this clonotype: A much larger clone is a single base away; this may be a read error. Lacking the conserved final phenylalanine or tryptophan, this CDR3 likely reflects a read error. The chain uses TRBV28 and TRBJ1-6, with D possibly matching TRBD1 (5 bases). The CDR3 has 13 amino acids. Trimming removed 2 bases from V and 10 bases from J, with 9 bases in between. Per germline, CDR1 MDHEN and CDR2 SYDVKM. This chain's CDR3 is CASSLDGGSPLHY. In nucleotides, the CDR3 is TGTGCCAGCAGTTTAGATGGGGGATCACCCCTCCACTAT.

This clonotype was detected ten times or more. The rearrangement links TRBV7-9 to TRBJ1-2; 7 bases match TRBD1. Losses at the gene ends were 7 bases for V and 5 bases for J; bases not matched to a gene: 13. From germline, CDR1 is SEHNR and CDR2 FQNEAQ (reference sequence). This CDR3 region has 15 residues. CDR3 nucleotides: TGTGCCAGCACCGGGCCCGGGACAGCCCTTTATGGCTACACCTTC. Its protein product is CASTGPGTALYGYTF. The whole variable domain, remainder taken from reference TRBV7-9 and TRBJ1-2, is DTGVSQNPRHKITKRGQNVTFRCDPISEHNRLYWYRQTLGQGPEFLTYFQNEAQLEKSRLLSDRFSAERPKGSFSTLEIQRTEQGDSAMYLCASTGPGTALYGYTFGSGTRLTVV.

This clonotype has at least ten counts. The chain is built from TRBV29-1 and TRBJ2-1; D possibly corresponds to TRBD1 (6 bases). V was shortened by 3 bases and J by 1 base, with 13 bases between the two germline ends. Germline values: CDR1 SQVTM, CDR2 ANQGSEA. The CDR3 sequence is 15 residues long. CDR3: CSVDRGVGSYNEQFF. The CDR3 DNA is TGCAGCGTTGACAGGGGTGTTGGGTCCTACAATGAGCAGTTCTTC.

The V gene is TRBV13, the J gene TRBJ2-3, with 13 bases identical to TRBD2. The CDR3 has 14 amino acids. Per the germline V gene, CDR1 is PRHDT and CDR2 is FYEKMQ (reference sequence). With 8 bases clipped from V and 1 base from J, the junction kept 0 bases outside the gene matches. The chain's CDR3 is CASGLAGGTDTQYF. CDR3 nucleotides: TGTGCCAGCGGACTAGCGGGGGGCACAGATACGCAGTATTTT. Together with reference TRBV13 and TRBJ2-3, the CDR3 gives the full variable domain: AAGVIQSPRHLIKEKRETATLKCYPIPRHDTVYWYQQGPGQDPQFLISFYEKMQSDKGSIPDRFSAQQFSDYHSELNMSSLELGDSALYFCASGLAGGTDTQYFGPGTRLTVL.

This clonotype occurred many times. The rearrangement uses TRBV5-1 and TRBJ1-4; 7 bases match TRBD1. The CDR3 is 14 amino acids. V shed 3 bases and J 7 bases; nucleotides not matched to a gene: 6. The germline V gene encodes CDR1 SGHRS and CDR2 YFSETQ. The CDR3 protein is CASSYDGQVEKLFF. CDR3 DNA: TGCGCCAGCAGCTACGATGGACAGGTTGAAAAACTGTTTTTT.

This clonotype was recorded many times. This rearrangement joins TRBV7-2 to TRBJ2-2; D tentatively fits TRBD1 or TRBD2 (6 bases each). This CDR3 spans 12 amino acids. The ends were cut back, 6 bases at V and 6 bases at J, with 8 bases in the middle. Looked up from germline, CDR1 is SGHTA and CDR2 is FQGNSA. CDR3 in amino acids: CASRRGAGELFF. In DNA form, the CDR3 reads TGTGCCAGCAGGAGGGGGGCCGGGGAGCTGTTTTTT.

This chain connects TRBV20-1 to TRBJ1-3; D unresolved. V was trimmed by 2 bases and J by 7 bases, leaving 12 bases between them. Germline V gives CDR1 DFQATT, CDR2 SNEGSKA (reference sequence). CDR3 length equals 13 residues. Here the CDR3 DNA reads TGCAGTGCTAGAATGGGAACTCCGAACACCATATATTTT. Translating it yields CSARMGTPNTIYF.

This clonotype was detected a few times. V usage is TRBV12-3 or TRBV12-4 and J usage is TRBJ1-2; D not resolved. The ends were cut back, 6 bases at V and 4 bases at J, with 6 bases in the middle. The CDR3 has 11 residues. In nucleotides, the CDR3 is TGTGCCAGCAGCCGATTCTATGGCTACACCTTC. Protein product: CASSRFYGYTF.

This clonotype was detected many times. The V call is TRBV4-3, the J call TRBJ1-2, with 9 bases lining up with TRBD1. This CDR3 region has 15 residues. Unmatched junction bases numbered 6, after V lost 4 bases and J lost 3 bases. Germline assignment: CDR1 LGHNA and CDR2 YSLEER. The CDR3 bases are TGCGCCAGCAGCCTTCGAACAGGGGGCGACTATGGCTACACCTTC. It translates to CASSLRTGGDYGYTF.

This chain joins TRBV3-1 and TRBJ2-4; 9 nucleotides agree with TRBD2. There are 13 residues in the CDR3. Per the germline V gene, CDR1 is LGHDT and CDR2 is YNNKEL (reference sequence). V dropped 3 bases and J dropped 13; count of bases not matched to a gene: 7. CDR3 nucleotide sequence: TGTGCCAGCAGCCATGTCGGACTAGCGCTCCAGTACTTC. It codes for CASSHVGLALQYF.

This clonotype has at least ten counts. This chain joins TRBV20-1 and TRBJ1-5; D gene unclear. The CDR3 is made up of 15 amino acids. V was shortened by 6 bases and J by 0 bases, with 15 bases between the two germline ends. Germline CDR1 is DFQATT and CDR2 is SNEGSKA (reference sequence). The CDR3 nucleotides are TGCAGTGCCAAACGGGCGGCGTATAGCAATCAGCCCCAGCATTTT. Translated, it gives CSAKRAAYSNQPQHF.

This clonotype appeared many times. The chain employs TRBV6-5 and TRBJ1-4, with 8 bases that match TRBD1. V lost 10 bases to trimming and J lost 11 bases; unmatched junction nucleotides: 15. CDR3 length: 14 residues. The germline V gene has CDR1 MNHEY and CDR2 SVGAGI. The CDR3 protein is CATKSAGTGSKLFF. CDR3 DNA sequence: TGTGCCACCAAAAGCGCCGGGACAGGTTCTAAACTGTTTTTT.

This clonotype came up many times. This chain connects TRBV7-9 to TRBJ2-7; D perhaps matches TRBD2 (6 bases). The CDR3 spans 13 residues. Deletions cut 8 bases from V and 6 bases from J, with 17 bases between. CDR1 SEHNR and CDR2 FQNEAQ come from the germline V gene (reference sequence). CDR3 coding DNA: TGTGCCAGCGGGGCTAGCGCCCTCCTCGAGCAGTACTTC. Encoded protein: CASGASALLEQYF.

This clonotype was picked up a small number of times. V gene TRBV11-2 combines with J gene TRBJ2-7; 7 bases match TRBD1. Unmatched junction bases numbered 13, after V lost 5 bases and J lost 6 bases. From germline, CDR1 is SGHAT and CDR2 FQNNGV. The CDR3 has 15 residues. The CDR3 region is CASSPPGQPLGEQYF. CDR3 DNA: TGTGCCAGCAGCCCCCCGGGACAGCCTTTGGGCGAGCAGTACTTC.

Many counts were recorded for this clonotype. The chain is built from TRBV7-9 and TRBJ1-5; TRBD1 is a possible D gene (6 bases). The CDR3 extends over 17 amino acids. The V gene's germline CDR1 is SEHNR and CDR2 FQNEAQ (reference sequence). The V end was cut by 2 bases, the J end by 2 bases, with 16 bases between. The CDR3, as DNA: TGTGCCAGCAGCTTAAGTCGAGGGACATACGGCAATCAGCCCCAGCATTTT. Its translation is CASSLSRGTYGNQPQHF.

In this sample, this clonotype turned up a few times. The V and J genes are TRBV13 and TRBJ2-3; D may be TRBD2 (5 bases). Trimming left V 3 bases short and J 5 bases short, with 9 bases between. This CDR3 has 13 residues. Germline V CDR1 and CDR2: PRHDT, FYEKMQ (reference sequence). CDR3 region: CASSFEGRDTQYF. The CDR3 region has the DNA TGTGCCAGCAGCTTTGAAGGGAGAGATACGCAGTATTTT.

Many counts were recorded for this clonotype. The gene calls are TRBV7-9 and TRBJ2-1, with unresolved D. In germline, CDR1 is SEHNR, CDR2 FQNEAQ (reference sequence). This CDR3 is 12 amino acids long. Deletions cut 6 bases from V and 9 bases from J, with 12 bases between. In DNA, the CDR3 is TGTGCCAGCAGTTACCCCTCCGGTGAGCAGTTCTTC. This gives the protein CASSYPSGEQFF.

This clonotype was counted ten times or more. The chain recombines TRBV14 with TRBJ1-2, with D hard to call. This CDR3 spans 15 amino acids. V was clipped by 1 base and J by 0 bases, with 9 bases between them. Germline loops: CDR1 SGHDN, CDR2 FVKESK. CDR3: CASSQGSFPNYGYTF. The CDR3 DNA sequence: TGTGCCAGCAGCCAAGGTAGTTTCCCTAACTATGGCTACACCTTC.

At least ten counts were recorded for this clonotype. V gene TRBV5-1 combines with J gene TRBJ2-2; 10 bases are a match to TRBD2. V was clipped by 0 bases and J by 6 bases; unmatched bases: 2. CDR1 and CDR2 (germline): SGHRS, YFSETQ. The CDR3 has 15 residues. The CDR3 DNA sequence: TGCGCCAGCAGCTTGGTCCTAGCGGGGGCCGGGGAGCTGTTTTTT. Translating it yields CASSLVLAGAGELFF.

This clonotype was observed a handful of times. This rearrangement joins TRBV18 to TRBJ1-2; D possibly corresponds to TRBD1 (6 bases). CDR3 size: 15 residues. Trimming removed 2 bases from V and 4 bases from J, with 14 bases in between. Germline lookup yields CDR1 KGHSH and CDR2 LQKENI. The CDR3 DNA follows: TGTGCCAGCTCACCAAACAGGGAGGCCCCCTATGGCTACACCTTC. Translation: CASSPNREAPYGYTF.

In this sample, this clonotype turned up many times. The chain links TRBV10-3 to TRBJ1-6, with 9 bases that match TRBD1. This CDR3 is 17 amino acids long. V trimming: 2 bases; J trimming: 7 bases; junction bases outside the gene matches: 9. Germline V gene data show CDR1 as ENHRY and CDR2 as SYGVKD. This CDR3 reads CAISENTGGVRNSPLHF. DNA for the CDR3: TGTGCCATCAGTGAGAATACAGGGGGCGTCCGGAATTCACCCCTCCACTTT.

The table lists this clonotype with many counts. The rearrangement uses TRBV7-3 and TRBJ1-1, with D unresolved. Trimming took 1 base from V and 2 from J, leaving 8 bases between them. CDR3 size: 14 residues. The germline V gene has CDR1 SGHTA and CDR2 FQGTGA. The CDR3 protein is CASSLNPSNTEAFF. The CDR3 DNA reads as TGTGCCAGCAGCTTAAACCCATCAAACACTGAAGCTTTCTTT.

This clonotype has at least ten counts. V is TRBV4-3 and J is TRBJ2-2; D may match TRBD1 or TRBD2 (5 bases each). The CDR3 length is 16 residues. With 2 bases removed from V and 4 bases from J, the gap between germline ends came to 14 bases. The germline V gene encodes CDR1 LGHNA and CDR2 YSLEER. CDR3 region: CASSQKYRGPTGELFF. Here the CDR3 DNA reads TGCGCCAGCAGCCAAAAATATCGGGGCCCCACCGGGGAGCTGTTTTTT.

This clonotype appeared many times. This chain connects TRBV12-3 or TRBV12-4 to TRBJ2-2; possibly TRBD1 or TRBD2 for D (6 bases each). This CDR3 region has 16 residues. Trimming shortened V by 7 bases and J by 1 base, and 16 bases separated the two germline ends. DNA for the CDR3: TGTGCCAGCATCCCAAGTGGGGGGCGGAACACCGGGGAGCTGTTTTTT. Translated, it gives CASIPSGGRNTGELFF.

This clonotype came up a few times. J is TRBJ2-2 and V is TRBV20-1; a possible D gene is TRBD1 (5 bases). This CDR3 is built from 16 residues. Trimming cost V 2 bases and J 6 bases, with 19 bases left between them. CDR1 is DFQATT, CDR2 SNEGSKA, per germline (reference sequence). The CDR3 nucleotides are TGCAGTGCTAGAACCGAAACAGGCCGACGGGCCGGGGAGCTGTTTTTT. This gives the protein CSARTETGRRAGELFF.

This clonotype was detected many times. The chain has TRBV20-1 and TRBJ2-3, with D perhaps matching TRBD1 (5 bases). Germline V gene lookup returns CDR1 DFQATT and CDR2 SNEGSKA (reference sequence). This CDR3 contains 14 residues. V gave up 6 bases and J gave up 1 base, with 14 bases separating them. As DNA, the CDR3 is TGCAGTGCCCTGGGCCAAGGGGGCACAGATACGCAGTATTTT. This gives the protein CSALGQGGTDTQYF.